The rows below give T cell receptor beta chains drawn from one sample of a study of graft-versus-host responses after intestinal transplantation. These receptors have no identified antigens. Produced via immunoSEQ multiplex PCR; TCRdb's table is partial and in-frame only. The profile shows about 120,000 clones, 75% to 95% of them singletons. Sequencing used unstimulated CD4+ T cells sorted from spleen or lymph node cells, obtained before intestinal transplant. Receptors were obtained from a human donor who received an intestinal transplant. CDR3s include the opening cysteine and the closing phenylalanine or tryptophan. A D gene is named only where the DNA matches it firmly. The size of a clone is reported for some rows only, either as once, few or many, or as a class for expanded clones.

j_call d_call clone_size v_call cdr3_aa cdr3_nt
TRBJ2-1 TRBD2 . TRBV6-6 CASRGLASNEQFF TGTGCCAGCAGGGGACTAGCGAGCAATGAGCAGTTCTTC
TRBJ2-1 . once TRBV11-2 CASSPRQISGAYNEQFF TGTGCCAGCAGCCCCCGTCAAATTAGCGGAGCATACAATGAGCAGTTCTTC
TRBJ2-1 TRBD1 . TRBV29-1 CSAAPDRGRNEQFF TGCAGCGCCGCCCCGGACAGGGGGCGAAATGAGCAGTTCTTC
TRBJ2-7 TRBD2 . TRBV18 CASSPRGLARTYEQYF TGTGCCAGCTCACCACGAGGACTAGCGAGAACCTACGAGCAGTACTTC
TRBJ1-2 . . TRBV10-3 CAISTSDRGRAPLNGYTF .
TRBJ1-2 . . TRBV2 CASSLTGNYGYTF TGTGCCAGCAGTCTAACAGGGAACTATGGCTACACCTTC
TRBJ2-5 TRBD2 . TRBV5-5 CASSHPGLAQETQYF TGTGCCAGCAGCCACCCGGGACTAGCTCAAGAGACCCAGTACTTC
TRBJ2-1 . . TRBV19 CASRNHRKGNNEQFF TGTGCCAGTAGGAATCACAGGAAGGGTAACAATGAGCAGTTCTTC
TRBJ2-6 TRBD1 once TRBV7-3 CASSPTGRGANVLTF TGTGCCAGCAGCCCGACAGGGAGAGGGGCCAACGTCCTGACTTTC
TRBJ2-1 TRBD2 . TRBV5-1 CASSGRGSSYNEQFF TGCGCCAGCAGCGGGAGGGGTAGTAGCTACAATGAGCAGTTCTTC
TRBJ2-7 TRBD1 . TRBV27 CASSLPVPRGKNEQYF TGTGCCAGCAGTTTACCGGTGCCCAGGGGGAAGAACGAGCAGTACTTC
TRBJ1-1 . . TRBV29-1 CSVFPKISGTEAFF TGCAGCGTTTTCCCCAAAATCTCGGGCACTGAAGCTTTCTTT
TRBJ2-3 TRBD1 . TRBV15 CATSRPGQATDTQYF TGTGCCACCAGCAGACCCGGACAGGCCACAGATACGCAGTATTTT
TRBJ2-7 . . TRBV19 CASSITLSYEQYF TGTGCCAGTAGTATCACTTTGTCCTACGAGCAGTACTTC
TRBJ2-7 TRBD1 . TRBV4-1 CASSHYRGLPYEQYF TGCGCCAGCAGCCATTACAGGGGGCTACCTTACGAGCAGTACTTC
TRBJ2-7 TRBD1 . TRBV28 CASSLETGRAEQYF TGTGCCAGCAGTTTGGAGACAGGGCGTGCCGAGCAGTACTTC
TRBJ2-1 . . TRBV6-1 CASSGTDYNEQFF TGTGCCAGCAGTGGAACAGACTACAATGAGCAGTTCTTC
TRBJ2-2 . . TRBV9 CASSVDLPLTGELFF TGTGCCAGCAGCGTAGACCTACCCCTCACCGGGGAGCTGTTTTTT
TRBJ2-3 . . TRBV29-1 CSSVGASTTDTQYF TGCAGTTCCGTCGGAGCTAGCACAACAGATACGCAGTATTTT